These 5 T cell receptor beta chains share one sample of origin, sequenced in a study of OX40 agonist ivuxolimab in advanced cancers. The protocol was immunoSEQ multiplex PCR, while the TCRdb copy is restricted to in-frame clones and leaves out a portion. The sample has over 40,000 clones, about nine tenths seen once. This material consisted of CD4+ or CD8+ T cells sorted from blood, taken in a trial of the OX40 agonist ivuxolimab. The receptors originated from an adult with an advanced solid tumor such as melanoma, head and neck, liver or kidney cancer.

CDR3 residues: CATTGTSGANTDTQYF. The CDR3, as DNA: TGTGCCACTACCGGGACTAGCGGGGCCAACACAGATACGCAGTATTTT. The chain is built from TRBV19 and TRBJ2-3, with 13 bases identical to TRBD2. CDR3 length: 16 amino acids. Germline V gives CDR1 LNHDA, CDR2 SQIVND (reference sequence). The V and J ends lost 10 bases and 2 bases, in that order; junction bases with no gene match: 9.

The gene calls are TRBV12-2 and TRBJ1-4. TRBV12-2 is marked as a pseudogene. The CDR3 has 16 amino acids. CDR3 sequence (DNA): TGTGCAAGTCGCCCTTATAAACCGGGCTCCGATGAAAAACTGTTTTTT. Translating gives CASRPYKPGSDEKLFF.

The rearrangement joins TRBV10-2 to TRBJ2-2; 10 nucleotides line up with TRBD2. J lost 4 bases, V lost 4 bases, and 3 bases had no gene match. This CDR3 comprises 15 residues. CDR1 and CDR2 (germline): WSHSY, SAAADI. DNA for the CDR3: TGCGCCAGCAGTGTAGCGGGGGGCGGCACCGGGGAGCTGTTTTTT. Residues: CASSVAGGGTGELFF.

The chain combines TRBV6-1 with TRBJ2-5; D not certain. V was clipped by 11 bases and J by 2 bases, with 18 bases between them. The CDR3 is made up of 14 amino acids. Looked up from germline, CDR1 is MNHNS and CDR2 is SASEGT. This CDR3 reads CASTPVAIQETQYF. Here the CDR3 DNA reads TGTGCCTCCACCCCGGTGGCTATTCAAGAGACCCAGTACTTC.

This chain connects TRBV4-1 to TRBJ1-1; unclear D gene. Trimming took off 3 bases at V and 7 bases at J, with 6 bases between the two ends. In germline, CDR1 is MGHRA, CDR2 YSYEKL. This CDR3 has 11 residues. CDR3 nucleotides: TGCGCCAGCAGCCAGGATAATGAAGCTTTCTTT. Residues: CASSQDNEAFF.